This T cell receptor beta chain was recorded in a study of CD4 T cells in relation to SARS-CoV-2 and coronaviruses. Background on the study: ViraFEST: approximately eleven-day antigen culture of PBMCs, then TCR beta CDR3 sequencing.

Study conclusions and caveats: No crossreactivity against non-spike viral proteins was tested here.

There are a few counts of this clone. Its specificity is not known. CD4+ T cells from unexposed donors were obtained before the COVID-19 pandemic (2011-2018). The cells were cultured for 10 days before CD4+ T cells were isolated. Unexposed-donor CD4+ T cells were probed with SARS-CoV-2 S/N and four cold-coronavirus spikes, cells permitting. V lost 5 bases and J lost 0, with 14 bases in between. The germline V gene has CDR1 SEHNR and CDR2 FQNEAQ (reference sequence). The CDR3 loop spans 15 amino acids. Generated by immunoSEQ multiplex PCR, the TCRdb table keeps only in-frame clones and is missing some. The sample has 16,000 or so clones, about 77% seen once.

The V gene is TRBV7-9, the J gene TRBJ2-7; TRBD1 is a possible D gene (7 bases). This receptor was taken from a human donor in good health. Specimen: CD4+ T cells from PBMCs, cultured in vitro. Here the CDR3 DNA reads TGTGCCAGCAGCCCGCCAGGGGGGAGCTCCTACGAGCAGTACTTC. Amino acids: CASSPPGGSSYEQYF. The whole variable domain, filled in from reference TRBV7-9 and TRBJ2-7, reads DTGVSQNPRHKITKRGQNVTFRCDPISEHNRLYWYRQTLGQGPEFLTYFQNEAQLEKSRLLSDRFSAERPKGSFSTLEIQRTEQGDSAMYLCASSPPGGSSYEQYFGPGTRLTVT.